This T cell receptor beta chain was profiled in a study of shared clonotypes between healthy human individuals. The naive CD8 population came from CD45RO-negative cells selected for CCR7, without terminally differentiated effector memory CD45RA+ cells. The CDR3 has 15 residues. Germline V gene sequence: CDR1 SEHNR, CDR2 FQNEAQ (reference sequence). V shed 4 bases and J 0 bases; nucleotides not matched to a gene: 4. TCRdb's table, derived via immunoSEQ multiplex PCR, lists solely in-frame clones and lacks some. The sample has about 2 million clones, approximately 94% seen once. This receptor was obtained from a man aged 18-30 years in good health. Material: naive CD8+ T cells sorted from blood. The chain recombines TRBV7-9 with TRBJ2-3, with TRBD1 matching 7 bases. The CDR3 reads CASSWDSPSTDTQYF. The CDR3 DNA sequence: TGTGCCAGCAGCTGGGACAGCCCTAGCACAGATACGCAGTATTTT.